The 9 T cell receptor beta chains reported below all come from one sample, sequenced in a study of blood T cell repertoires in COVID-19. The assay was immunoSEQ multiplex PCR, and TCRdb's table has in-frame clones only and misses some. In the table there are about 140,000 clones, approximately 90% of which are singletons. Sequencing was done on a sample of peripheral blood. The receptor set was obtained from a woman aged 60-75 years with active COVID-19.

The rearrangement links TRBV2 to TRBJ2-7; 10 bases fit TRBD2. Germline lookup yields CDR1 SNHLY and CDR2 FYNNEI. After removal of 3 bases from V and 3 bases from J, the junction contained 11 bases not matched to a gene. This CDR3 is 17 amino acids long. CDR3 residues: CASSDGLAGVSYYEQYF. DNA of the CDR3: TGTGCCAGCAGTGATGGTCTAGCGGGAGTTTCGTACTACGAGCAGTACTTC.

The V call is TRBV18, the J call TRBJ2-7; the match to TRBD2 covers 7 bases. Germline assignment: CDR1 KGHSH and CDR2 LQKENI. J lost 4 bases, V lost 0 bases, and 9 bases had no gene match. The CDR3 has 16 residues. CDR3 in DNA: TGTGCCAGCTCACCACCGGGCGGGAGACGGCAGTACGAGCAGTACTTC. Translating gives CASSPPGGRRQYEQYF. The whole variable domain, remainder taken from reference TRBV18 and TRBJ2-7, is NAGVMQNPRHLVRRRGQEARLRCSPMKGHSHVYWYRQLPEEGLKFMVYLQKENIIDESGMPKERFSAEFPKEGPSILRIQQVVRGDSAAYFCASSPPGGRRQYEQYFGPGTRLTVT.

V usage is TRBV3-1 (or the pseudogene TRBV3-2) and J usage is TRBJ2-1, with 7 bases identical to TRBD1. J lost 8 bases, V lost 2 bases, and 6 bases had no gene match. The length of the CDR3 is 14 residues. In germline, CDR1 is LGHDT, CDR2 YNNKEL (reference sequence). The CDR3 loop is CASSQLRGGDEQFF. CDR3 nucleotide sequence: TGTGCCAGCAGCCAATTGCGAGGGGGCGATGAGCAGTTCTTC.

The J gene is TRBJ2-7, the V gene TRBV7-9; 7 bases fit TRBD1. J gave up 2 bases and V 8 bases, and 15 bases lay outside the gene matches. Germline V lookup: CDR1 SEHNR, CDR2 FQNEAQ (reference sequence). This CDR3 is 16 amino acids long. The CDR3 nucleotides read TGTGCCAGCGGATTACATACAGGGGCTCCTACCTACGAGCAGTACTTC. It yields the protein CASGLHTGAPTYEQYF.

J is TRBJ2-1 and V is TRBV28; 8 bases fit TRBD1. This CDR3 has 14 amino acids. Germline V gives CDR1 MDHEN, CDR2 SYDVKM. With V trimmed by 5 bases and J by 7 bases, 7 bases remained unmatched. The CDR3: CASSDRGALNEQFF. DNA for the CDR3: TGTGCCAGCAGTGACAGGGGAGCGTTGAATGAGCAGTTCTTC. Complete variable domain (other parts from reference TRBV28 and TRBJ2-1): DVKVTQSSRYLVKRTGEKVFLECVQDMDHENMFWYRQDPGLGLRLIYFSYDVKMKEKGDIPEGYSVSREKKERFSLILESASTNQTSMYLCASSDRGALNEQFFGPGTRLTVL.

This chain uses TRBV4-3 with TRBJ1-6; D gene uncertain. Trimming stripped 4 bases from V and 6 bases from J, with 7 bases between. The CDR3 extends over 13 amino acids. Germline CDR1 and CDR2: LGHNA and YSLEER. The CDR3 reads CASSPEGNSPLHF. DNA for the CDR3: TGCGCCAGCAGCCCCGAGGGTAATTCACCCCTCCACTTT.

V and J are TRBV7-2 and TRBJ1-5; 9 bases are shared with TRBD1. The V gene end was trimmed by 5 bases and the J gene end by 8 bases; junction bases not matched to a gene: 10. The germline gives CDR1 SGHTA, CDR2 FQGNSA. CDR3 size: 15 residues. CDR3 protein: CASSPAGTGSEPQHF. The CDR3 DNA reads as TGTGCCAGCAGCCCTGCGGGGACAGGGAGTGAGCCCCAGCATTTT.

This clone has only one observation. This rearrangement joins TRBV5-4 to TRBJ1-1; 8 nucleotides agree with TRBD1. The CDR3 contains 14 residues. Losses at the gene ends were 5 bases for V and 1 base for J; bases not matched to a gene: 4. Germline CDR1 and CDR2: SGHNT and YYREEE (reference sequence). The CDR3 here is CASSLDRGNTEAFF. In nucleotides, the CDR3 is TGTGCCAGCAGTTTAGACAGGGGGAACACTGAAGCTTTCTTT.

This chain joins TRBV7-2 and TRBJ2-7; D is perhaps TRBD2 (5 bases). V was cut by 1 base and J by 0 bases, with 13 bases left in between. Germline loops: CDR1 SGHTA, CDR2 FQGNSA. The CDR3 extends over 16 amino acids. CDR3 sequence (DNA): TGTGCCAGCAGCTTAGGTCCCAGCAGCGGCTCCTACGAGCAGTACTTC. This gives the protein CASSLGPSSGSYEQYF.